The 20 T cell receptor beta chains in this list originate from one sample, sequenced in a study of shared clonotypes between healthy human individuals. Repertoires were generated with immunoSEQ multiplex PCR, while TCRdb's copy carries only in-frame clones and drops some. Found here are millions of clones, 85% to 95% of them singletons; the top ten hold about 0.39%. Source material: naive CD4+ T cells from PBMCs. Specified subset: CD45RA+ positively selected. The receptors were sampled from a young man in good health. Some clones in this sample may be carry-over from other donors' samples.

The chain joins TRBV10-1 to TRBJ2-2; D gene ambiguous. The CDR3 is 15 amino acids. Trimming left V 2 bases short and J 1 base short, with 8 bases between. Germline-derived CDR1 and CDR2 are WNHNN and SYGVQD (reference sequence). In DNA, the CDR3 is TGCGCCAGCAGTGAGGGCTATCTGAACACCGGGGAGCTGTTTTTT. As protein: CASSEGYLNTGELFF.

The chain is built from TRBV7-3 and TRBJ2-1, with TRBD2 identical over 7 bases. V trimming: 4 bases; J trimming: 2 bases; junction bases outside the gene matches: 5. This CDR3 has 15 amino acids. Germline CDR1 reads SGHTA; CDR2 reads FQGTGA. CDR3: CASSSLAVPYNEQFF. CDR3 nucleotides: TGTGCCAGCAGCTCCCTAGCGGTTCCCTACAATGAGCAGTTCTTC.

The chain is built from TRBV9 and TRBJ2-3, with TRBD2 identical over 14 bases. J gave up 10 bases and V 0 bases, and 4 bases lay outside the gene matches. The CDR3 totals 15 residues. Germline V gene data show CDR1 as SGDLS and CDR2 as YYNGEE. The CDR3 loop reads CASSVGTSGRISQYF. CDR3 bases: TGTGCCAGCAGCGTAGGGACTAGCGGGAGGATTTCGCAGTATTTT. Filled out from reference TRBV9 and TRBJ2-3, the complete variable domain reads DSGVTQTPKHLITATGQRVTLRCSPRSGDLSVYWYQQSLDQGLQFLIQYYNGEERAKGNILERFSAQQFPDLHSELNLSSLELGDSALYFCASSVGTSGRISQYFGPGTRLTVL.

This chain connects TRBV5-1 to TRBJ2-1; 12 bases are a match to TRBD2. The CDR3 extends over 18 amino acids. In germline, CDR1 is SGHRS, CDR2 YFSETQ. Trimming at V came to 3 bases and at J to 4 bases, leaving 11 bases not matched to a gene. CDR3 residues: CASSSGRLAGGPYNEQFF. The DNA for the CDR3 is TGCGCCAGCAGCTCCGGACGGCTAGCGGGAGGGCCATACAATGAGCAGTTCTTC. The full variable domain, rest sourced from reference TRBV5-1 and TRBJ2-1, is KAGVTQTPRYLIKTRGQQVTLSCSPISGHRSVSWYQQTPGQGLQFLFEYFSETQRNKGNFPGRFSGRQFSNSRSEMNVSTLELGDSALYLCASSSGRLAGGPYNEQFFGPGTRLTVL.

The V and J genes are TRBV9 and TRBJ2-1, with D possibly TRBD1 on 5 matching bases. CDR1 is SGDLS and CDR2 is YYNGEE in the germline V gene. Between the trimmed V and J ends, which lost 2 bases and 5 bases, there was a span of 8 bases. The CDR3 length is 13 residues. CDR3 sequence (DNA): TGTGCCAGCAGCGTTGACAGTAACAATGAGCAGTTCTTC. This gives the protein CASSVDSNNEQFF.

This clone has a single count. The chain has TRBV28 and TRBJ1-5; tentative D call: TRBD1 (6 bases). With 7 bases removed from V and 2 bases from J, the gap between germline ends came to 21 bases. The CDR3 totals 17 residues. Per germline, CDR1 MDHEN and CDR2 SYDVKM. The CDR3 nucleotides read TGTGCCAGCACCTCCCGGCAGGGGTTGAAGGGCAATCAGCCCCAGCATTTT. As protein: CASTSRQGLKGNQPQHF.

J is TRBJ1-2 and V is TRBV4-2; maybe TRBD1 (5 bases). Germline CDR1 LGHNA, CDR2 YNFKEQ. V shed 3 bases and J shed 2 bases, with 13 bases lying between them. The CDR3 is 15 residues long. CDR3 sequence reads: CASSQTTTENYGYTF. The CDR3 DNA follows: TGTGCCAGCAGCCAGACAACGACAGAAAACTATGGCTACACCTTC.

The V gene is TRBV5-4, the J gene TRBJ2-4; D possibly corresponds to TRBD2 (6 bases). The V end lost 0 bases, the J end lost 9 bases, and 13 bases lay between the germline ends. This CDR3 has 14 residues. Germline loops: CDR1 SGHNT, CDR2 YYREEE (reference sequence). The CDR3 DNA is TGTGCCAGCAGCTTGGCTGGAGGGTCGGGCATTCAGTACTTC. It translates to CASSLAGGSGIQYF. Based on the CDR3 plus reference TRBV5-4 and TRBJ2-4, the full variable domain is ETGVTQSPTHLIKTRGQQVTLRCSSQSGHNTVSWYQQALGQGPQFIFQYYREEENGRGNFPPRFSGLQFPNYSSELNVNALELDDSALYLCASSLAGGSGIQYFGAGTRLSVL.

CDR3 DNA sequence: TGTGCCAGCAGCCCAGCCGGGACAGGGGCTTACAATGAGCAGTTCTTC. Amino acid sequence: CASSPAGTGAYNEQFF. The chain employs TRBV7-2 and TRBJ2-1, with TRBD1 identical over 10 bases. Unmatched junction bases numbered 8, after V lost 5 bases and J lost 4 bases. Germline CDR1 and CDR2: SGHTA and FQGNSA. This CDR3 contains 16 residues.

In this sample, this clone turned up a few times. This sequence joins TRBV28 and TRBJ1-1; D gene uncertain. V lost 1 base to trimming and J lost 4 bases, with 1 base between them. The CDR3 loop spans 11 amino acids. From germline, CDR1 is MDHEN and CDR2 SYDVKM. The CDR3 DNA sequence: TGTGCCAGCAGTTTATTCACTGAAGCTTTCTTT. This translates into CASSLFTEAFF.

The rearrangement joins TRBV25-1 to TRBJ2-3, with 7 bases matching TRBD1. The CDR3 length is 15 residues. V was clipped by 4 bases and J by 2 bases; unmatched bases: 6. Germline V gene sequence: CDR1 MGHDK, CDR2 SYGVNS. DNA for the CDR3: TGTGCCAGCAGTGCCGCCGGGACAGCCACAGATACGCAGTATTTT. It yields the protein CASSAAGTATDTQYF.

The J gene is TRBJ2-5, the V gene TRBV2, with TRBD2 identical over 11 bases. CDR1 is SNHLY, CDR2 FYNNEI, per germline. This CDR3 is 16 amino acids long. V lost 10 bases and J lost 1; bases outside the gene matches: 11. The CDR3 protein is CATRLAGTRSQETQYF. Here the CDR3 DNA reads TGTGCCACCAGACTAGCGGGGACGAGGAGCCAAGAGACCCAGTACTTC.

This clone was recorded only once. The CDR3 sequence is CASSLGQGRVPAFF. As DNA, the CDR3 is TGTGCCAGCAGCCTAGGACAGGGACGGGTCCCGGCTTTCTTT. V is TRBV6-5 and J is TRBJ1-1; 8 nucleotides align to TRBD1. The junction had 14 bases not matched to a gene; V was cut back by 6 bases and J by 11 bases. The CDR3 spans 14 residues. Germline V CDR1 and CDR2: MNHEY, SVGAGI.

The CDR3 DNA follows: TGCGCCAGCAGCCATCACAGGGGACGTGGCTACACCTTC. Translation gives CASSHHRGRGYTF. J is TRBJ1-2 and V is TRBV4-3, with 7 bases identical to TRBD1. The V gene end was trimmed by 3 bases and the J gene end by 7 bases; junction bases not matched to a gene: 5. The CDR3 has 13 residues. From germline, CDR1 is LGHNA and CDR2 YSLEER.

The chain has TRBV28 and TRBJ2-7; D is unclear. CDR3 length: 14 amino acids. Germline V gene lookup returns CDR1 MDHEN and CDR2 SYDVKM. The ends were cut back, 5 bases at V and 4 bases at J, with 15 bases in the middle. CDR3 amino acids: CASSPIDGLYEQYF. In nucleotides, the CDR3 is TGTGCCAGCAGTCCGATTGACGGGTTATACGAGCAGTACTTC.

DNA for the CDR3: TGTGCCAGCAGCTCAATCCGGGTCAAAGTAGACTACGAGCAGTACTTC. Protein: CASSSIRVKVDYEQYF. The chain has TRBV5-5 and TRBJ2-7; D is undetermined. This CDR3 has 16 residues. Germline values: CDR1 SGHKS, CDR2 YYEKEE (reference sequence). V was pared by 3 bases and J by 3 bases, with 19 bases between.

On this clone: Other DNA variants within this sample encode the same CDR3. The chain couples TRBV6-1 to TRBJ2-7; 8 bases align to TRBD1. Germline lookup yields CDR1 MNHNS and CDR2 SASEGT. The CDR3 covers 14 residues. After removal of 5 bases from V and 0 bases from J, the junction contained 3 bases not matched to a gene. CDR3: CASSLDRVSYEQYF. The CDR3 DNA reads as TGTGCCAGCAGTTTGGACAGGGTCTCCTACGAGCAGTACTTC.

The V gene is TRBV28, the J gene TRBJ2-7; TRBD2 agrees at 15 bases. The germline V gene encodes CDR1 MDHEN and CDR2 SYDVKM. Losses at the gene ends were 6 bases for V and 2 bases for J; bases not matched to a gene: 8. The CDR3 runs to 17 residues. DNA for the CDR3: TGTGCCAGCAGCCTAGGACTAGCGGGAGGGCTCCCCTACGAGCAGTACTTC. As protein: CASSLGLAGGLPYEQYF. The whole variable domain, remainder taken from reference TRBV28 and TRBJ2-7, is DVKVTQSSRYLVKRTGEKVFLECVQDMDHENMFWYRQDPGLGLRLIYFSYDVKMKEKGDIPEGYSVSREKKERFSLILESASTNQTSMYLCASSLGLAGGLPYEQYFGPGTRLTVT.

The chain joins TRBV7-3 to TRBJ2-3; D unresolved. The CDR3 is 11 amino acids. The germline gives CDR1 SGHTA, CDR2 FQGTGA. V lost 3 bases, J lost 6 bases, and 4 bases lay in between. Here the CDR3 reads CASSFMDTQYF. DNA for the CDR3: TGTGCCAGCAGCTTTATGGATACGCAGTATTTT.

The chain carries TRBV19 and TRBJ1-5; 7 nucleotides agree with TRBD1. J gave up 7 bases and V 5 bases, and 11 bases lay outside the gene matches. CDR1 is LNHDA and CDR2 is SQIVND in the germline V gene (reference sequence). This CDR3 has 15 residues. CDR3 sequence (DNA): TGTGCCAGTAGTCCCGTGACAGGGTCTGGGCAGCCCCAGCATTTT. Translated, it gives CASSPVTGSGQPQHF.